The clone carrying this TCR beta chain has a handful of counts. These data belong to a study of radiotherapy plus CTLA-4 blockade in lung cancer. Study-wide context: Of all patients, more than 15% responded objectively and approximately 29% showed disease control.

The assay was immunoSEQ multiplex PCR, and TCRdb's table has in-frame clones only and misses some. The data show 130,000 or so clones, 80% to 90% seen once. This CDR3 is built from 13 residues. Germline V gives CDR1 KGHSH, CDR2 LQKENI. V shed 3 bases and J 12 bases; nucleotides not matched to a gene: 6. This TCR was sampled from a human donor with non-small cell lung cancer that progressed on radiotherapy plus ipilimumab. The starting material was peripheral blood, obtained from a patient treated with radiotherapy plus ipilimumab. The rearrangement links TRBV18 to TRBJ1-1, with 11 bases aligning to TRBD1. The CDR3 DNA reads as TGTGCCAGCTCACCTCCGGGACAGGGGGGGACTTTCTTT. Protein: CASSPPGQGGTFF. The whole variable domain, filled in from reference TRBV18 and TRBJ1-1, reads NAGVMQNPRHLVRRRGQEARLRCSPMKGHSHVYWYRQLPEEGLKFMVYLQKENIIDESGMPKERFSAEFPKEGPSILRIQQVVRGDSAAYFCASSPPGQGGTFFGQGTRLTVV.